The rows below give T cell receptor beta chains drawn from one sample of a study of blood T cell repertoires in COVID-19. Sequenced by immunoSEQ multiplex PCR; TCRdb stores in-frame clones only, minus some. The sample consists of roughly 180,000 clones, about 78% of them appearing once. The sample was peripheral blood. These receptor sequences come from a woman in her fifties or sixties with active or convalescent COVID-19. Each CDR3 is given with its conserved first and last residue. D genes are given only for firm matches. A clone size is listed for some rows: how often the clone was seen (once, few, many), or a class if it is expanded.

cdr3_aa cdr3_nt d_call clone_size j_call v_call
CATSDFKGLASTDTQYF TGTGCCACCAGTGATTTTAAAGGACTAGCGAGCACAGATACGCAGTATTTT TRBD2 . TRBJ2-3 TRBV24-1
CASSQDPFGGEGTDTQYF TGCGCCAGCAGCCAAGACCCGTTCGGGGGGGAGGGGACGGATACGCAGTATTTT TRBD2 few TRBJ2-3 TRBV4-3
CASSLGPRRTGELFF TGTGCCAGCAGCTTAGGGCCCCGCCGAACCGGGGAGCTGTTTTTT . . TRBJ2-2 TRBV11-1
CASSYPDTGGSYEQYF TGTGCCAGCAGTTACCCGGATACAGGGGGCTCCTACGAGCAGTACTTC TRBD1 . TRBJ2-7 TRBV6-5
CASSSTGRTSTGELFF TGCGCCAGCAGTTCGACAGGGCGAACATCAACCGGGGAGCTGTTTTTT TRBD1 . TRBJ2-2 TRBV5-1
CASSRGPGRGYTF TGTGCCAGCAGCCGCGGTCCCGGTCGGGGCTACACCTTC . few TRBJ1-2 TRBV28
CASSSGGALDYGYTF TGTGCCAGCAGCTCAGGCGGGGCCTTAGACTATGGCTACACCTTC . . TRBJ1-2 TRBV5-4
CASSVDRVNSPLHF TGTGCCAGTAGTGTGGACAGGGTCAATTCACCCCTCCACTTT TRBD1 . TRBJ1-6 TRBV19
CASSMSQGIDSEAFF TGTGCCAGCAGCATGTCACAGGGTATTGATTCTGAAGCTTTCTTT . . TRBJ1-1 TRBV7-2
CASRETGNTEAFF TGTGCCAGTAGGGAAACAGGGAACACTGAAGCTTTCTTT . . TRBJ1-1 TRBV19
CASSEGHHPETQYF TGTGCCAGCAGTGAAGGACACCACCCGGAGACCCAGTACTTC . few TRBJ2-5 TRBV2
CASSQERQFNEKLFF TGCGCCAGCAGCCAAGAGCGACAGTTTAATGAAAAACTGTTTTTT . few TRBJ1-4 TRBV4-3
CASSLSGRSGTQYF TGTGCCAGCAGCTTATCGGGGAGGTCAGGGACCCAGTACTTC . . TRBJ2-5 TRBV7-2
CASSHTGEEEQYF TGCGCCAGCAGCCACACAGGGGAAGAAGAGCAGTACTTC TRBD1 . TRBJ2-7 TRBV4-1
CASSYRGGQGANEQFF TGTGCCAGCAGCTACCGGGGGGGACAGGGGGCCAATGAGCAGTTCTTC TRBD1 many TRBJ2-1 TRBV11-3
CASISSDGGDQPQHF TGTGCCAGCATCTCCTCCGACGGGGGAGATCAGCCCCAGCATTTT . . TRBJ1-5 TRBV6-5
CASSHDKASGGYNEQFF TGCGCCAGCAGCCACGATAAGGCTAGCGGGGGTTACAATGAGCAGTTCTTC TRBD2 . TRBJ2-1 TRBV4-1
CAWSAIRTSGGNTGELFF TGTGCCTGGAGTGCAATCCGGACTAGCGGGGGAAATACCGGGGAGCTGTTTTTT TRBD2 . TRBJ2-2 TRBV30
CASSQAGTSDEQFF TGCGCCAGCAGCCAGGCCGGGACTAGCGATGAGCAGTTCTTC TRBD2 . TRBJ2-1 TRBV4-3
CATSPRQGVYGYTF TGTGCCACCAGTCCCCGGCAGGGGGTCTATGGCTACACCTTC TRBD1 . TRBJ1-2 TRBV24-1
CASSLGQGHEQYF TGTGCCAGCAGCCTGGGCCAGGGTCACGAGCAGTACTTC . few TRBJ2-7 TRBV7-3
CASSQVQGGDEKLFF TGCGCCAGCAGCCAAGTCCAGGGTGGGGATGAAAAACTGTTTTTT . . TRBJ1-4 TRBV4-1
CASSPQPTGGGYGYTF TGCGCCAGCAGCCCCCAACCGACAGGAGGCGGCTATGGCTACACCTTC . few TRBJ1-2 TRBV5-1
CARPVVPSTEAFF TGTGCCAGACCCGTGGTTCCCAGCACTGAAGCTTTCTTT . . TRBJ1-1 TRBV5-3
CASSPGVSTDTQYF TGTGCCAGCAGTCCAGGGGTTAGCACAGATACGCAGTATTTT . once TRBJ2-3 TRBV11-3
CASSFTGIGEQYF TGTGCCAGCAGCTTCACAGGGATAGGGGAGCAGTACTTC . . TRBJ2-7 TRBV5-4
CSASYLREAFF TGCAGTGCTAGTTATCTCAGGGAAGCTTTCTTT . . TRBJ1-1 TRBV20-1
CASSIGQGGSYEQYF TGTGCCAGTAGTATTGGTCAGGGGGGCTCCTACGAGCAGTACTTC . . TRBJ2-7 TRBV19
CATSDRTSGYDTQYF TGTGCCACCAGTGACCGGACTAGCGGGTACGATACGCAGTATTTT TRBD2 . TRBJ2-3 TRBV24-1
CASSAGDSSYEQYF TGTGCCAGCAGCGCAGGGGACAGCTCCTACGAGCAGTACTTC TRBD1 . TRBJ2-7 TRBV9
CASSLASGSLHSKLFF TGCGCCAGCAGCTTGGCCTCAGGATCCCTGCATTCAAAACTGTTTTTT . . TRBJ1-4 TRBV5-1
CASSYPGVTGNTIYF TGTGCCAGCAGTTACCCAGGGGTAACGGGAAACACCATATATTTT . . TRBJ1-3 TRBV6-6
CASSLLRVDEQYF TGTGCCAGCAGCTTACTCAGGGTTGACGAGCAGTACTTC . . TRBJ2-7 TRBV7-2
CASSELGGTTEAFF TGTGCCAGCAGTGAATTGGGGGGAACGACTGAAGCTTTCTTT . . TRBJ1-1 TRBV2
CASSQDQGINGYTF TGCGCCAGCAGCCAAGATCAGGGGATCAATGGCTACACCTTC . . TRBJ1-2 TRBV4-1
CASSHRQGATNEKLFF TGTGCCAGCAGCCATCGACAGGGGGCGACTAATGAAAAACTGTTTTTT TRBD1 . TRBJ1-4 TRBV3-1/TRBV3-2
CASSESIGGSEKLFF TGTGCCAGCAGTGAATCCATAGGTGGGAGTGAAAAACTGTTTTTT . few TRBJ1-4 TRBV25-1
CASRDTGPNEKLFF TGTGCAAGTCGCGATACAGGGCCTAATGAAAAACTGTTTTTT . . TRBJ1-4 TRBV12-2
CASSFVTGDGYTF TGTGCCAGCAGTTTCGTGACAGGGGACGGCTACACCTTC TRBD1 . TRBJ1-2 TRBV12-3/TRBV12-4
CASSSTGVAAEAFF TGTGCCAGCAGCTCGACAGGGGTTGCGGCTGAAGCTTTCTTT TRBD1 . TRBJ1-1 TRBV7-2
CASSPGGNSPLHF TGTGCCAGCAGCCCGGGGGGGAATTCACCCCTCCACTTT . . TRBJ1-6 TRBV7-8
CASSLGLALQETQYF TGCGCCAGCAGCTTGGGTCTAGCGCTCCAAGAGACCCAGTACTTC . . TRBJ2-5 TRBV5-1
CASSLDGTGGTGNTIYF TGTGCCAGCAGCTTAGATGGGACAGGGGGCACTGGAAACACCATATATTTT TRBD1 . TRBJ1-3 TRBV7-2
CAWTRNQVNYGYTF TGTGCCTGGACCCGTAACCAGGTTAACTATGGCTACACCTTC . . TRBJ1-2 TRBV30